The 27 T cell receptor beta chains given below trace back to one sample, sequenced in a study of control samples from healthy donors and cancer patients. Only in-frame clones appear in the TCRdb table, and some are missing; sequencing was by immunoSEQ multiplex PCR. Of about 140,000 clones in the sample, roughly nine tenths are singletons; the top ten hold around 7.3%. The source material was blood. These receptor sequences come from a man younger than 35 in good health.

This clone was counted a few times. The chain couples TRBV7-2 to TRBJ2-7, with TRBD1 matching 7 bases. This CDR3 is built from 14 residues. V lost 3 bases, J lost 0 bases, and 2 bases stayed unmatched. CDR1 is SGHTA and CDR2 is FQGNSA in the germline V gene. The CDR3 reads CASSFWDSSYEQYF. The CDR3 bases are TGTGCCAGCAGCTTTTGGGACAGCTCCTACGAGCAGTACTTC.

The chain couples TRBV5-4 to TRBJ2-3; 14 bases are a match to TRBD2. CDR3 length: 18 amino acids. Germline V lookup: CDR1 SGHNT, CDR2 YYREEE (reference sequence). V trimming: 3 bases; J trimming: 2 bases; junction bases outside the gene matches: 8. CDR3 sequence: CASSSGLAGDGNTDTQYF. The CDR3 DNA follows: TGTGCCAGCAGCTCGGGACTAGCGGGGGACGGGAACACAGATACGCAGTATTTT.

Turning to this clone: One end of the junction varies from germline; a read error may be responsible. The CDR3 region has the DNA TGTGCCAGCACTGAAGCGGACAGGGGGAATTCGAACACTGAAGCTTTCTTT. Translated: CASTEADRGNSNTEAFF. The V gene is TRBV6-1, the J gene TRBJ1-1; TRBD1 matches at 10 bases. The CDR3 is 17 residues long. Germline V gene sequence: CDR1 MNHNS, CDR2 SASEGT.

V usage is TRBV19 and J usage is TRBJ2-1; D gene uncertain. The V gene lost 4 bases and the J gene lost 3 bases, with 1 base spanning the gap. The germline gives CDR1 LNHDA, CDR2 SQIVND (reference sequence). The CDR3 totals 11 residues. In DNA form, the CDR3 reads TGTGCCAGTAGTAGCTACAATGAGCAGTTCTTC. Translating it yields CASSSYNEQFF.

This clone was observed a single time. The chain couples TRBV3-1 (or the pseudogene TRBV3-2) to TRBJ1-1; D unresolved. V was trimmed by 0 bases and J by 3 bases, leaving 14 bases between them. The CDR3 spans 16 residues. CDR1 LGHDT and CDR2 YNNKEL come from the germline V gene (reference sequence). The CDR3 protein is CASSQDNGPWDTEAFF. The DNA of the CDR3 is TGTGCCAGCAGCCAAGATAATGGGCCGTGGGACACTGAAGCTTTCTTT.

The rearrangement uses TRBV10-3 and TRBJ1-3; 9 positions agree with TRBD1. This CDR3 region has 17 residues. The germline V gene has CDR1 ENHRY and CDR2 SYGVKD. The J segment lost 2 bases and the V segment lost 0 bases, leaving 5 bases of the junction unmatched. The CDR3 DNA reads TGTGCCATCAGTGAGTCTCGGACAGGGGATCCTGGAAACACCATATATTTT. It encodes CAISESRTGDPGNTIYF.

The chain uses TRBV6-1 and TRBJ2-7, with 8 nucleotides matching TRBD2. Trimming at V came to 1 base and at J to 5 bases, leaving 7 bases not matched to a gene. Germline V gives CDR1 MNHNS, CDR2 SASEGT. The CDR3 contains 15 residues. DNA of the CDR3: TGTGCCAGCAGTGAAGTGGCGGGGGGTATAGACGAGCAGTACTTC. It yields the protein CASSEVAGGIDEQYF.

The V and J genes are TRBV19 and TRBJ2-3; D not resolved. This CDR3 has 17 residues. CDR1 and CDR2 (germline): LNHDA, SQIVND (reference sequence). The germline V and J ends were trimmed by 6 bases and 0 bases, with 19 bases remaining between them. CDR3: CASSPFHSVPSTDTQYF. CDR3 coding DNA: TGTGCCAGTAGCCCCTTTCACAGCGTTCCTAGCACAGATACGCAGTATTTT.

The chain joins TRBV10-2 to TRBJ2-7; D not resolved. The CDR3 runs 12 residues. The V end lost 1 base, the J end lost 7 bases, and 8 bases lay between the germline ends. In germline, CDR1 is WSHSY, CDR2 SAAADI. CDR3 in DNA: TGCGCCAGCAGTGAGTACGGCCGGGAGCAGTACTTC. Its protein is CASSEYGREQYF.

V and J are TRBV2 and TRBJ2-2; 11 nucleotides align to TRBD1. The V and J ends lost 6 bases and 4 bases, in that order; junction bases with no gene match: 7. The CDR3 runs 16 residues. Germline assignment: CDR1 SNHLY and CDR2 FYNNEI. As DNA, the CDR3 is TGTGCCAGCAGCCCTCGGACAGGGGGCGTCACCGGGGAGCTGTTTTTT. Protein sequence: CASSPRTGGVTGELFF. Full variable domain (missing parts from reference TRBV2 and TRBJ2-2): EPEVTQTPSHQVTQMGQEVILRCVPISNHLYFYWYRQILGQKVEFLVSFYNNEISEKSEIFDDQFSVERPDGSNFTLKIRSTKLEDSAMYFCASSPRTGGVTGELFFGEGSRLTVL.

The gene calls are TRBV5-1 and TRBJ1-1; D possibly corresponds to TRBD1 (5 bases). CDR1 and CDR2 (germline): SGHRS, YFSETQ. Trimming shortened V by 1 base and J by 5 bases, and 15 bases separated the two germline ends. The CDR3 covers 15 residues. The DNA for the CDR3 is TGCGCCAGCAGCTTGACCTCCGGGGGAGGGACTGAAGCTTTCTTT. This codes for CASSLTSGGGTEAFF.

The genes are TRBV3-1 (or the pseudogene TRBV3-2) and TRBJ2-5; 11 bases map to TRBD2. The CDR3 is made up of 20 amino acids. Germline trimming cut 0 bases from V and 5 bases from J; bases unmatched to any gene: 17. Germline assignment: CDR1 LGHDT and CDR2 YNNKEL (reference sequence). The CDR3 nucleotides are TGTGCCAGCAGCCAAGAGTTCGGTAGCGGGGGGGCTTGGCCTAGCGAGACCCAGTACTTC. As protein: CASSQEFGSGGAWPSETQYF.

The chain combines TRBV7-2 with TRBJ2-3; TRBD2 matches at 9 bases. The germline gives CDR1 SGHTA, CDR2 FQGNSA. The V and J ends lost 3 bases and 11 bases, in that order; junction bases with no gene match: 9. The CDR3 loop spans 14 amino acids. The CDR3 here is CASSLGGGAEGQYF. The DNA of the CDR3 is TGTGCCAGCAGCTTGGGCGGGGGGGCCGAAGGGCAGTATTTT.

This clone was observed a single time. This sequence joins TRBV19 and TRBJ1-1; a possible D gene is TRBD1 (6 bases). CDR1 is LNHDA, CDR2 SQIVND, per germline (reference sequence). Trimming cost V 4 bases and J 1 base, with 16 bases left between them. The CDR3 runs 16 residues. Here the CDR3 reads CASSTPSGGPNTEAFF. The CDR3 coding sequence is TGTGCCAGTAGTACCCCGAGTGGGGGCCCGAACACTGAAGCTTTCTTT.

The rearrangement links TRBV6-5 to TRBJ1-2; D remains unclear. Germline V gene data show CDR1 as MNHEY and CDR2 as SVGAGI. Trimming removed 0 bases from V and 3 bases from J, with 8 bases in between. This CDR3 comprises 14 residues. The CDR3 sequence: CASSYSTDHYGYTF. The CDR3 DNA reads as TGTGCCAGCAGTTACTCGACGGACCACTATGGCTACACCTTC.

The chain carries TRBV6-2 or TRBV6-3 and TRBJ1-1; TRBD1 is a possible D gene (6 bases). This CDR3 is built from 15 residues. The germline gives CDR1 MNHEY, CDR2 SVGEGT. The V gene lost 5 bases and the J gene lost 0 bases, with 13 bases spanning the gap. The CDR3 reads CASSTGGTLNTEAFF. The CDR3, as DNA: TGTGCCAGCAGTACCGGCGGGACACTGAACACTGAAGCTTTCTTT.

V and J are TRBV25-1 and TRBJ1-5; 8 positions agree with TRBD1. Germline CDR1 reads MGHDK; CDR2 reads SYGVNS. J was trimmed by 4 bases and V by 8 bases; bases with no gene match: 19. The CDR3 has 18 amino acids. The CDR3 loop reads CASPKSPGQALGNQPQHF. The CDR3 nucleotides are TGTGCCAGCCCGAAATCCCCGGGACAGGCCCTGGGGAATCAGCCCCAGCATTTT.

This chain joins TRBV6-1 and TRBJ1-4; D is possibly TRBD1 (5 bases). In germline, CDR1 is MNHNS, CDR2 SASEGT. With 1 base removed from V and 8 bases from J, the gap between germline ends came to 11 bases. CDR3 size: 14 residues. The CDR3 DNA reads TGTGCCAGCAGTGAAGGCAGGGAACCCGAAAAACTGTTTTTT. This gives the protein CASSEGREPEKLFF.

The V gene is TRBV2, the J gene TRBJ2-3; 9 bases are a match to TRBD1. The CDR3 length is 17 residues. Germline trimming cut 4 bases from V and 4 bases from J; bases unmatched to any gene: 12. In germline, CDR1 is SNHLY, CDR2 FYNNEI. The CDR3 DNA follows: TGTGCCAGCAGTGTCCCCGCGACAGGGGGTCACCCAGATACGCAGTATTTT. Protein sequence: CASSVPATGGHPDTQYF.

The chain couples TRBV2 to TRBJ1-5; maybe TRBD1 (5 bases). Trimming removed 4 bases from V and 3 bases from J, with 16 bases in between. Germline-derived CDR1 and CDR2 are SNHLY and FYNNEI. This CDR3 is 16 amino acids long. The CDR3 sequence is CASSATRGVANQPQHF. In DNA form, the CDR3 reads TGTGCCAGCAGTGCCACCCGAGGGGTGGCCAATCAGCCCCAGCATTTT.

The rearrangement links TRBV27 to TRBJ2-2, with TRBD2 matching over 8 bases. CDR3 length equals 16 residues. Germline assignment: CDR1 MNHEY and CDR2 SMNVEV (reference sequence). V shed 1 base and J 6 bases; nucleotides not matched to a gene: 7. CDR3 residues: CASSLFRRGAAGELFF. The CDR3 DNA follows: TGTGCCAGCAGTTTATTTAGGCGGGGGGCCGCCGGGGAGCTGTTTTTT.

V gene TRBV19 combines with J gene TRBJ2-5, with 8 bases aligning to TRBD1. The CDR3 is 15 residues long. CDR1 LNHDA and CDR2 SQIVND come from the germline V gene (reference sequence). Trimming removed 3 bases from V and 2 bases from J; junction bases left unmatched: 5. This CDR3 reads CASSIGTGGQETQYF. As DNA, the CDR3 is TGTGCCAGTAGTATTGGAACAGGGGGACAAGAGACCCAGTACTTC.

The rearrangement links TRBV19 to TRBJ2-7; TRBD1 matches at 7 bases. The V gene's germline CDR1 is LNHDA and CDR2 SQIVND (reference sequence). The junction had 6 bases not matched to a gene; V was cut back by 4 bases and J by 6 bases. The CDR3 spans 13 residues. CDR3 in DNA: TGTGCCAGTAGTAGGGACAGCTTGGTCGAGCAGTACTTC. This gives the protein CASSRDSLVEQYF. The variable domain in full, with the rest retrieved from reference TRBV19 and TRBJ2-7, is DGGITQSPKYLFRKEGQNVTLSCEQNLNHDAMYWYRQDPGQGLRLIYYSQIVNDFQKGDIAEGYSVSREKKESFPLTVTSAQKNPTAFYLCASSRDSLVEQYFGPGTRLTVT.

This chain connects TRBV5-1 to TRBJ2-7; the D gene is possibly TRBD1 (5 bases). The CDR3 contains 14 residues. The V gene lost 0 bases and the J gene lost 3 bases, with 10 bases spanning the gap. In germline, CDR1 is SGHRS, CDR2 YFSETQ. The CDR3 spells CASSLVGADYEQYF. The CDR3 DNA sequence: TGCGCCAGCAGCTTGGTAGGGGCCGACTACGAGCAGTACTTC.

The V and J genes are TRBV19 and TRBJ2-7; 8 bases fit TRBD1. V dropped 4 bases and J dropped 4; count of bases not matched to a gene: 3. In germline, CDR1 is LNHDA, CDR2 SQIVND (reference sequence). CDR3 length: 13 amino acids. The CDR3 coding sequence is TGTGCCAGTAGTAAGGACAGGGAGTACGAGCAGTACTTC. Residues: CASSKDREYEQYF.

The chain employs TRBV4-2 and TRBJ2-3, with 8 bases matching TRBD2. The germline CDR1 and CDR2 sequences are LGHNA and YNFKEQ. CDR3 length: 15 residues. The V and J ends lost 1 base and 1 base, in that order; junction bases with no gene match: 1. The CDR3 sequence: CASSQVTSGTDTQYF. CDR3 bases: TGTGCCAGCAGCCAAGTGACTAGCGGCACAGATACGCAGTATTTT.

V is TRBV5-1 and J is TRBJ1-3, with a possible D match to TRBD1 (6 bases). The germline V gene encodes CDR1 SGHRS and CDR2 YFSETQ. Trimming took 4 bases from V and 4 from J, leaving 21 bases between them. CDR3 length: 17 amino acids. This CDR3 reads CASSPGRGIGSGNTIYF. CDR3 nucleotides: TGCGCCAGCAGCCCGGGGAGGGGGATCGGGTCAGGAAACACCATATATTTT.